What follows are 11 T cell receptor beta chains derived from one specimen sequenced in a study of PD-1 blockade in classical Hodgkin lymphoma. Data came from immunoSEQ multiplex PCR; TCRdb stores just in-frame clones and leaves some out. The table has approximately 35,000 clones, roughly 91% seen once. Time point defined: newly diagnosed, previously untreated cHL patient sample. Researchers used magnetic negative selection to pull out pure CD4+ T cells from thawed PBMCs. Material for sequencing was CD4+ T cells from blood. The receptor set was obtained from a human donor with classical Hodgkin lymphoma.

The J gene is TRBJ2-7, the V gene TRBV2; 8 bases match TRBD1. CDR1 SNHLY and CDR2 FYNNEI come from the germline V gene. There are 12 residues in the CDR3. The junction had 2 bases not matched to a gene; V was cut back by 6 bases and J by 4 bases. The CDR3 DNA sequence: TGTGCCAGCAGGCGGACAGGGTACGAGCAGTACTTC. It codes for CASRRTGYEQYF.

The chain is built from TRBV5-4 and TRBJ1-1; the match to TRBD1 covers 8 bases. The trim removed 1 base at V and 5 bases at J, leaving 7 bases unmatched. Germline assignment: CDR1 SGHNT and CDR2 YYREEE (reference sequence). CDR3 length: 15 residues. DNA for the CDR3: TGTGCCAGCAGCTTGCCGACAGGGGCCGCTACTGAAGCTTTCTTT. Its translation: CASSLPTGAATEAFF. The full variable domain, in which reference TRBV5-4 and TRBJ1-1 provide the parts outside the CDR3, is ETGVTQSPTHLIKTRGQQVTLRCSSQSGHNTVSWYQQALGQGPQFIFQYYREEENGRGNFPPRFSGLQFPNYSSELNVNALELDDSALYLCASSLPTGAATEAFFGQGTRLTVV.

The V and J genes are TRBV4-1 and TRBJ2-2, with 11 bases fitting TRBD2. V lost 2 bases and J lost 6; bases outside the gene matches: 8. This CDR3 is built from 17 residues. CDR1 MGHRA and CDR2 YSYEKL come from the germline V gene. CDR3 DNA: TGCGCCAGCAGCCAAAGGGGACTAGCGGCTCGGTCCGGGGAGCTGTTTTTT. Amino acid sequence: CASSQRGLAARSGELFF.

V is TRBV7-2 and J is TRBJ2-7; 7 bases are shared with TRBD2. The V gene end was trimmed by 5 bases and the J gene end by 3 bases; junction bases not matched to a gene: 7. Germline V gene data show CDR1 as SGHTA and CDR2 as FQGNSA. The CDR3 consists of 14 residues. The CDR3 DNA reads TGTGCCAGCAGCCCTTGGGGGGGGAGCTACGAGCAGTACTTC. Amino acid sequence: CASSPWGGSYEQYF.

The V call is TRBV28, the J call TRBJ1-2, with 8 bases that match TRBD1. J lost 6 bases, V lost 7 bases, and 7 bases had no gene match. CDR1 is MDHEN and CDR2 is SYDVKM in the germline V gene. The CDR3 totals 13 residues. CDR3 sequence reads: CASTPPGGNGYTF. The CDR3 nucleotides read TGTGCCAGCACCCCCCCAGGGGGCAATGGCTACACCTTC.

This sequence joins TRBV29-1 and TRBJ2-7, with 8 bases lining up with TRBD2. There are 14 residues in the CDR3. Germline-derived CDR1 and CDR2 are SQVTM and ANQGSEA. V dropped 6 bases and J dropped 3; count of bases not matched to a gene: 10. The CDR3 nucleotides read TGCAGCGTCCGCGCCGGGACTAGTCTCTACGAGCAGTACTTC. Translation: CSVRAGTSLYEQYF.

This clone was observed a single time. The rearrangement links TRBV18 to TRBJ2-5; 7 nucleotides agree with TRBD1. Per the germline V gene, CDR1 is KGHSH and CDR2 is LQKENI. The V gene end was trimmed by 3 bases and the J gene end by 7 bases; junction bases not matched to a gene: 8. This CDR3 region has 14 residues. The CDR3 region is CASSPGDSMGTQYF. As DNA, the CDR3 is TGTGCCAGCTCACCCGGGGACAGCATGGGGACCCAGTACTTC.

The V gene is TRBV10-3, the J gene TRBJ1-4, with D perhaps matching TRBD1 (6 bases). This CDR3 has 14 residues. Germline CDR1 and CDR2: ENHRY and SYGVKD. V was trimmed by 0 bases and J by 7 bases, leaving 9 bases between them. This CDR3 is CAISESGTIEKLFF. The CDR3, as DNA: TGTGCCATCAGTGAGTCTGGGACAATTGAAAAACTGTTTTTT.

The DNA of the CDR3 is TGTGCCAGCAGTTACTCATCAGGGACCAACTATGGCTACACCTTC. Amino acid sequence: CASSYSSGTNYGYTF. The V call is TRBV6-5, the J call TRBJ1-2, with TRBD1 as a possible D gene (5 bases). V was trimmed by 0 bases and J by 2 bases, leaving 10 bases between them. Germline values: CDR1 MNHEY, CDR2 SVGAGI. CDR3 length equals 15 residues.

V usage is TRBV7-8 and J usage is TRBJ2-3, with 8 positions matching TRBD2. The CDR3 is 17 residues long. Trimming cost V 3 bases and J 1 base; bases outside gene matches: 9. Per the germline V gene, CDR1 is SGHVS and CDR2 is FQNEAQ. CDR3 nucleotide sequence: TGTGCCAGCAGCTTCGGAAGCGGGGGACTACGCACAGATACGCAGTATTTT. As protein: CASSFGSGGLRTDTQYF.

On this clone: One junction end does not reproduce the germline sequence, and a read error may be involved. The same CDR3 arises from other DNA sequences in this sample as well. V is TRBV5-4 and J is TRBJ2-7, with 7 bases that match TRBD2. The germline V gene has CDR1 SGHNT and CDR2 YYREEE (reference sequence). This CDR3 spans 14 amino acids. The CDR3 reads CASSLRGDPSRGHF. The DNA of the CDR3 is TGTGCCAGCAGCTTACGGGGGGACCCTTCCCGGGGCCACTTC.